A selection of T cell receptor beta chains follows, all from one sample in a study of blood T cells in healthy people across ages. MiXCR, run by TCRdb on the 5' RACE reads, gives a single entry per CDR3 protein. In the table there are approximately 780,000 distinct CDR3 sequences, more than 25% of which are singletons. These data were also filed under a second study, of T cells of mothers and their children.

Sequencing used blood. All receptors come from a boy aged 5-17 years in good health. Each CDR3 is given with its conserved first and last residue. The D gene is left open where the match is weak. Size tells how often a clone was seen (once, few, many) or the class of an expanded clone, and some rows leave it out.

>TRBJ2-5|.|TRBV4-2|.
CASSQDQGRETQYF
TGTGCCAGCAGCCAAGATCAAGGGCGAGAGACCCAGTACTTC
>TRBJ1-6|.|TRBV12-3/TRBV12-4|few
CASKGPNSPLHF
TGTGCCAGCAAGGGTCCAAATTCACCCCTCCACTTT
>TRBJ2-5|.|TRBV27|.
CASSFAGTQRETQYF
TGTGCCAGCAGTTTTGCCGGGACTCAGAGAGAGACCCAGTACTTC
>TRBJ2-3|TRBD2|TRBV28|once
CASSLGLAGGRADTQYF
TGTGCCAGCAGTTTAGGACTAGCGGGGGGCCGGGCAGATACGCAGTATTTT
>TRBJ1-4|TRBD1|TRBV2|.
CASSSTPTGFGNEKLFF
TGTGCCAGCAGTTCAACTCCGACAGGGTTTGGTAATGAAAAACTGTTTTTT
>TRBJ2-5|TRBD2|TRBV11-2|.
CASSSDGAGEYETQYF
TGTGCCAGCAGCTCCGACGGAGCGGGAGAATATGAGACCCAGTACTTC
>TRBJ1-3|.|TRBV2|.
CASSEQFPGNTIYF
TGTGCCAGCAGTGAACAGTTCCCTGGAAACACCATATATTTT
>TRBJ1-1|TRBD1|TRBV5-6|few
CASSPRQGDRNTEAFF
TGTGCCAGCAGTCCCCGACAGGGGGATAGGAACACTGAAGCTTTCTTT
>TRBJ1-2|.|TRBV6-5|.
CASRNAGTLGYGYTF
TGTGCCAGCAGGAACGCCGGGACATTGGGGTATGGCTACACCTTC
>TRBJ2-5|TRBD2|TRBV7-7|.
CASSLAGTSGGEETQYF
TGTGCCAGCAGCCTAGCCGGGACTAGCGGGGGGGAAGAGACCCAGTACTTC
>TRBJ1-5|.|TRBV10-3|.
CAISEFSNQPQHF
TGTGCCATCAGTGAGTTCAGCAATCAGCCCCAGCATTTT
>TRBJ2-5|.|TRBV5-1|.
CASNLGRQETQYF
TGCGCCAGCAACTTAGGGAGACAAGAGACCCAGTACTTC
>TRBJ2-7|.|TRBV10-3|few
CAISEPSTSSSYEQYF
TGTGCCATCAGTGAGCCTTCGACATCAAGCTCCTACGAGCAGTACTTC
>TRBJ2-4|TRBD2|TRBV6-5|few
CASSDPSGGAKNIQYF
TGTGCCAGCAGTGACCCTAGCGGGGGTGCCAAAAACATTCAGTACTTC
>TRBJ2-5|TRBD1|TRBV29-1|.
CSVEGYRDRGERETQYF
TGCAGCGTTGAAGGTTACCGGGACAGGGGAGAGAGAGAGACCCAGTACTTC
>TRBJ2-7|TRBD1|TRBV7-9|.
CASSSSGTGVWEQYF
TGTGCCAGCAGCTCCTCCGGGACAGGGGTATGGGAGCAGTACTTC
>TRBJ2-2|TRBD1|TRBV6-5|.
CASSYFRDRPTGELVF
TGTGCCAGCAGTTATTTCCGGGACAGGCCCACCGGGGAGCTGGTTTTT
>TRBJ2-6|.|TRBV7-3|.
CASSSPRGPGANVLTF
TGTGCCAGCAGCTCCCCCCGAGGGCCTGGGGCCAACGTCCTGACTTTC
>TRBJ2-7|.|TRBV2|few
CASSVNQVDHSGTYEQYF
TGTGCCAGCAGCGTCAATCAGGTCGATCATTCAGGGACCTACGAGCAGTACTTC
>TRBJ2-1|.|TRBV15|.
CATSRPGTSYNEQFF
TGTGCCACCAGCCGCCCCGGGACCTCCTACAATGAGCAGTTCTTC
>TRBJ2-5|.|TRBV20-1|.
CSARTGPTETQYF
TGCAGTGCAAGAACCGGCCCGACGGAGACCCAGTACTTC
>TRBJ1-1|TRBD1|TRBV29-1|once
CSVEKGSSGGDTEAFF
TGCAGCGTTGAAAAGGGATCGTCAGGGGGGGACACTGAAGCTTTCTTT
>TRBJ1-2|.|TRBV12-3/TRBV12-4|few
CASSSMIYGYTF
TGTGCCAGCAGTTCTATGATATATGGCTACACCTTC
>TRBJ2-5|.|TRBV11-2|few
CASSFGQSETQYF
TGTGCCAGCAGCTTTGGGCAGTCGGAGACCCAGTACTTC
>TRBJ2-5|TRBD1|TRBV15|.
CATSSTGGETQYF
TGTGCCACCAGCAGTACAGGGGGAGAGACCCAGTACTTC
>TRBJ2-5|.|TRBV28|.
CASRTPPESKYF
TGTGCCAGCAGAACCCCACCGGAGAGCAAGTACTTC
>TRBJ1-6|.|TRBV30|.
CAWSVLGGPLHF
TGTGCCTGGAGTGTACTGGGGGGGCCCCTCCACTTT
>TRBJ2-7|.|TRBV4-1|few
CASSQGGGRDKTYEQYF
TGCGCCAGCAGCCAGGGAGGGGGACGGGACAAAACCTACGAGCAGTACTTC